Below, 14 T cell receptor beta chains from the same sample are listed, as sequenced in a study of response to subunit inactivated influenza vaccine. MiXCR, applied by TCRdb to the RT-PCR reads, yields one record per CDR3 protein. The repertoire holds under 200,000 distinct CDR3 sequences, with approximately 11% as singletons. The sequences come from non-naive T cells sorted from PBMCs, collected roughly 48 days after vaccination. The origin of the receptors is a man aged 50-59 years who received an inactivated influenza vaccine.

Of note for this clonotype: At one end the junction does not follow the germline gene, possibly because of a read error. The CDR3 reads CTSSVGTANQPQHF. CDR3 sequence (DNA): TGTACCAGCAGTGTTGGGACAGCAAATCAGCCCCAGCATTTT. This chain connects TRBV6-1 to TRBJ1-5, with 7 bases lining up with TRBD1. Germline CDR1 is MNHNS and CDR2 is SASEGT. This CDR3 is built from 14 residues.

This clonotype was recorded at least ten times. J is TRBJ1-1 and V is TRBV9; TRBD1 might be the D (6 bases). Germline V gene lookup returns CDR1 SGDLS and CDR2 YYNGEE. Trimming took off 0 bases at V and 4 bases at J, with 10 bases between the two ends. The CDR3 extends over 14 amino acids. In DNA form, the CDR3 reads TGTGCCAGCAGCGTAGCTCAGGGGTCCACTGAAGCTTTCTTT. It yields the protein CASSVAQGSTEAFF.

This clonotype was seen at least ten times. This chain links TRBV6-6 with TRBJ1-4; 9 bases line up with TRBD1. The CDR3 runs to 12 residues. V was pared by 8 bases and J by 5 bases, with 0 bases of the junction left unmatched. Germline V gene data show CDR1 as MNHNY and CDR2 as SVGAGI (reference sequence). The CDR3 DNA is TGTGCCAGCGGGACAGGGAATGAAAAACTGTTTTTT. Protein: CASGTGNEKLFF.

This clonotype was observed a few times. V is TRBV2 and J is TRBJ2-1; the D is unclear. The CDR3 contains 15 residues. Trimming pared 2 bases from V and 6 bases from J, leaving 14 bases between. Germline V gene sequence: CDR1 SNHLY, CDR2 FYNNEI. CDR3 DNA sequence: TGTGCCAGCAGTGAAATAGTAGGTAGGAGCAATGAGCAGTTCTTC. Translated, it gives CASSEIVGRSNEQFF.

With regard to this clonotype: The germline gene is not matched at one end of the junction; a read error may be the cause. The chain employs TRBV20-1 and TRBJ1-4, with D perhaps matching TRBD1 (5 bases). This CDR3 region has 14 residues. Germline values: CDR1 DFQATT, CDR2 SNEGSKA (reference sequence). The CDR3 region is CSARVKGTNDKLFF. The CDR3 DNA is TGCAGTGCTAGAGTCAAGGGGACTAATGATAAACTGTTTTTT.

This clonotype showed up many times. V and J are TRBV4-2 and TRBJ2-5, with D possibly TRBD1 on 5 matching bases. Germline V gene sequence: CDR1 LGHNA, CDR2 YNFKEQ. The V end lost 4 bases, the J end lost 5 bases, and 11 bases lay between the germline ends. CDR3 length: 13 amino acids. CDR3 region: CASSPDRQETQYF. The CDR3 nucleotides are TGTGCCAGCAGCCCCGATCGACAGGAGACCCAGTACTTC.

The chain couples TRBV5-1 to TRBJ2-7; 7 bases agree with TRBD1. The V gene end was trimmed by 4 bases and the J gene end by 4 bases; junction bases not matched to a gene: 2. Germline values: CDR1 SGHRS, CDR2 YFSETQ. The CDR3 sequence is 12 residues long. CDR3 in amino acids: CASSQGQYEQYF. CDR3 DNA: TGCGCCAGCAGCCAGGGACAGTACGAGCAGTACTTC.

This chain uses TRBV9 with TRBJ1-3; D unclear. CDR1 is SGDLS, CDR2 YYNGEE, per germline. V was trimmed by 3 bases and J by 4 bases, leaving 14 bases between them. The CDR3 sequence is 15 residues long. The CDR3 DNA is TGTGCCAGCAGCGAAGGGCCAGGACTCGGAAACACCATATATTTT. Protein sequence: CASSEGPGLGNTIYF.

The chain's CDR3 is CASSLTGGPISYEQYF. The DNA for the CDR3 is TGTGCCAGCTCTCTGACAGGGGGCCCGATCTCCTACGAGCAGTACTTC. The chain is built from TRBV27 and TRBJ2-7, with 10 bases lining up with TRBD1. Unmatched junction bases numbered 10, after V lost 8 bases and J lost 0 bases. CDR3 length equals 16 residues. Germline V lookup: CDR1 MNHEY, CDR2 SMNVEV (reference sequence).

This clonotype was detected a few times. The chain employs TRBV4-2 and TRBJ1-1; D is uncertain. V was trimmed by 6 bases and J by 4 bases, leaving 27 bases between them. This CDR3 has 18 amino acids. The germline CDR1 and CDR2 sequences are LGHNA and YNFKEQ. The DNA of the CDR3 is TGTGCCAGCAGTCACCCAACCGGTTTTCGGGTTGGGGTCACTGAAGCTTTCTTT. As protein: CASSHPTGFRVGVTEAFF.

This clonotype has a count of ten or more. This chain connects TRBV11-2 to TRBJ2-4; D might be TRBD1 or TRBD2, each matching 5 bases. Per the germline V gene, CDR1 is SGHAT and CDR2 is FQNNGV. V was clipped by 4 bases and J by 1 base, with 23 bases between them. The CDR3 has 19 amino acids. As DNA, the CDR3 is TGTGCCAGCAGCTCGCCCCCGGGACGGCGAGCCTTTGCCAAAAACATTCAGTACTTC. It specifies CASSSPPGRRAFAKNIQYF. The complete variable domain, with remaining parts taken from reference TRBV11-2 and TRBJ2-4, reads EAGVAQSPRYKIIEKRQSVAFWCNPISGHATLYWYQQILGQGPKLLIQFQNNGVVDDSQLPKDRFSAERLKGVDSTLKIQPAKLEDSAVYLCASSSPPGRRAFAKNIQYFGAGTRLSVL.

This CDR3 is CASSDSSQRRDTQYF. CDR3 DNA: TGTGCCAGCAGTGATTCCAGTCAGAGGAGGGATACGCAGTATTTT. This rearrangement joins TRBV25-1 to TRBJ2-3; maybe TRBD2 (5 bases). Germline CDR1 and CDR2: MGHDK and SYGVNS. V shed 3 bases and J shed 6 bases, with 16 bases lying between them. The CDR3 is made up of 15 amino acids.

In this sample, this clonotype turned up many times. V usage is TRBV7-6 and J usage is TRBJ2-5, with D maybe TRBD1 (5 bases). The CDR3 runs 14 residues. Germline lookup yields CDR1 SGHVS and CDR2 FNYEAQ. The germline V and J ends were trimmed by 1 base and 7 bases, with 13 bases remaining between them. The CDR3 sequence is CASSLGGVQGTQYF. CDR3 DNA sequence: TGTGCCAGCAGCTTAGGGGGCGTTCAGGGGACCCAGTACTTC.

This clonotype was counted many times. V gene TRBV5-1 combines with J gene TRBJ2-3; D may be TRBD2 (7 bases). The CDR3 extends over 13 amino acids. The germline V gene encodes CDR1 SGHRS and CDR2 YFSETQ. V lost 4 bases, J lost 6 bases, and 12 bases lay in between. CDR3 in DNA: TGCGCCAGCAGCGAGGAGGGGGGGGATACGCAGTATTTT. This sequence encodes CASSEEGGDTQYF.